This passage covers 16 T cell receptor beta chains from one sample sequenced in a study of T cells after yellow fever vaccination. TCRdb redid the calling of the 5' RACE reads with MiXCR, one entry per CDR3 protein. The profile shows under 350,000 distinct CDR3 sequences, roughly 4% of them singletons. The sequencing here drew on PBMCs, taken 5 days after the yellow fever booster vaccination. The receptors originated from a man aged 18 to 35 who received the YFV17D yellow fever vaccine.

This clonotype was observed a handful of times. V is TRBV4-2 and J is TRBJ2-7; D remains ambiguous. Trimming stripped 0 bases from V and 2 bases from J, with 8 bases between. The CDR3 is 14 amino acids. Germline CDR1 reads LGHNA; CDR2 reads YNFKEQ. The CDR3 here is CASSQDLPTYEQYF. CDR3 nucleotide sequence: TGTGCCAGCAGCCAAGATCTACCTACCTACGAGCAGTACTTC.

V and J are TRBV10-3 and TRBJ1-5; D is undetermined. Germline V lookup: CDR1 ENHRY, CDR2 SYGVKD. V was pared by 4 bases and J by 8 bases, with 12 bases between. The CDR3 has 13 residues. The CDR3 region has the DNA TGTGCCATCAGTGTGCGGCTTACGGAGCCCCAGCATTTT. Protein product: CAISVRLTEPQHF.

The table lists this clonotype with a few counts. The V and J genes are TRBV5-4 and TRBJ1-2, with 9 bases matching TRBD1. V lost 5 bases and J lost 8; bases outside the gene matches: 10. CDR3 size: 14 residues. CDR1 is SGHNT, CDR2 YYREEE, per germline (reference sequence). In DNA, the CDR3 is TGTGCCAGCAGGCAAACAGGGGGCGCGGGGGGCTACACCTTC. Translating gives CASRQTGGAGGYTF. Full variable domain (remainder filled in from reference TRBV5-4 and TRBJ1-2): ETGVTQSPTHLIKTRGQQVTLRCSSQSGHNTVSWYQQALGQGPQFIFQYYREEENGRGNFPPRFSGLQFPNYSSELNVNALELDDSALYLCASRQTGGAGGYTFGSGTRLTVV.

The table lists this clonotype with a few counts. The V call is TRBV6-5, the J call TRBJ2-7, with TRBD1 matching over 9 bases. This CDR3 region has 14 residues. Per the germline V gene, CDR1 is MNHEY and CDR2 is SVGAGI. J gave up 5 bases and V 6 bases, and 8 bases lay outside the gene matches. The DNA for the CDR3 is TGTGCCAGCAGAAAGGGACAGGGATGGAACGAGCAGTACTTC. Protein product: CASRKGQGWNEQYF.

This clonotype was seen a few times. The chain joins TRBV5-1 to TRBJ2-2, with TRBD1 as a possible D gene (7 bases). CDR1 SGHRS and CDR2 YFSETQ come from the germline V gene. V was shortened by 0 bases and J by 3 bases, with 12 bases between the two germline ends. This CDR3 contains 16 residues. The CDR3 loop is CASSLARGADTGELFF. CDR3 nucleotides: TGCGCCAGCAGCTTGGCCAGGGGGGCGGACACCGGGGAGCTGTTTTTT.

Only a few counts were recorded for this clonotype. The V call is TRBV5-1, the J call TRBJ2-5; 8 bases fit TRBD1. The CDR3 consists of 17 residues. CDR1 and CDR2 from the germline V gene are SGHRS and YFSETQ. The trim removed 3 bases at V and 5 bases at J, leaving 15 bases unmatched. CDR3 sequence reads: CASSSSTFRGLGETQYF. As DNA, the CDR3 is TGCGCCAGCAGCTCTTCCACGTTCAGGGGGCTTGGGGAGACCCAGTACTTC. The full variable domain, with the rest looked up from reference TRBV5-1 and TRBJ2-5, is KAGVTQTPRYLIKTRGQQVTLSCSPISGHRSVSWYQQTPGQGLQFLFEYFSETQRNKGNFPGRFSGRQFSNSRSEMNVSTLELGDSALYLCASSSSTFRGLGETQYFGPGTRLLVL.

This clonotype showed up many times. The chain is built from TRBV6-5 and TRBJ1-1, with D perhaps matching TRBD1 (6 bases). CDR1 and CDR2 (germline): MNHEY, SVGAGI. This CDR3 contains 13 residues. Trimming left V 6 bases short and J 4 bases short, with 12 bases between. CDR3 loop: CASRKGGSTEAFF. The DNA for the CDR3 is TGTGCCAGCAGAAAGGGGGGGAGCACTGAAGCTTTCTTT.

This clonotype was seen ten or more times. The chain recombines TRBV6-5 with TRBJ1-5, with 10 bases lining up with TRBD1. CDR3 length equals 15 residues. Germline CDR1 and CDR2: MNHEY and SVGAGI. J lost 4 bases, V lost 6 bases, and 6 bases had no gene match. CDR3 coding DNA: TGTGCCAGCAGCCCTTCGGGACAGGGGAATCAGCCCCAGCATTTT. Its protein product is CASSPSGQGNQPQHF.

The gene calls are TRBV6-1 and TRBJ2-4; D ambiguous. The V and J ends lost 2 bases and 0 bases respectively, with 8 bases between them. Looked up from germline, CDR1 is MNHNS and CDR2 is SASEGT. The CDR3 length is 15 residues. The CDR3 DNA reads as TGTGCCAGCAGTGAAATGTGGGGAGCCAAAAACATTCAGTACTTC. Amino acids: CASSEMWGAKNIQYF.

The chain couples TRBV6-5 to TRBJ1-2; D gene uncertain. From germline, CDR1 is MNHEY and CDR2 SVGAGI. V was trimmed by 6 bases and J by 4 bases, leaving 15 bases between them. The CDR3 is 14 residues long. The CDR3 region is CASRTVPPGYGYTF. CDR3 nucleotides: TGTGCCAGCAGAACAGTGCCTCCTGGCTATGGCTACACCTTC.

V is TRBV6-6 and J is TRBJ2-7, with D possibly TRBD1 on 6 matching bases. CDR1 MNHNY and CDR2 SVGAGI come from the germline V gene (reference sequence). This CDR3 is 13 amino acids long. CDR3 protein: CASSYSSYQGIPV. The CDR3 DNA reads TGTGCCAGCAGTTACTCGAGTTACCAGGGGATCCCCGTC.

On this clonotype itself: The junction differs from germline at one of its ends, possibly a read error. The rearrangement joins TRBV6-1 to TRBJ2-5; D ambiguous. Germline assignment: CDR1 MNHNS and CDR2 SASEGT. The length of the CDR3 is 10 residues. DNA for the CDR3: TGTGCCAGCAGTGAGGTGACCGAGTACTTC. Protein product: CASSEVTEYF.

This clonotype has a count of ten or more. This chain uses TRBV23-1 with TRBJ2-1; D remains ambiguous. TRBV23-1 is annotated as an ORF whose role is uncertain. Deletions cut 3 bases from V and 3 bases from J, with 18 bases between. This CDR3 spans 17 amino acids. Here the CDR3 DNA reads TGCGCCAGCAGTCACCCGGATGCGACCCTTTACTACAATGAGCAGTTCTTC. It is translated as CASSHPDATLYYNEQFF.

V and J are TRBV7-3 and TRBJ1-2; 8 bases align to TRBD1. The CDR3 consists of 15 residues. The V gene's germline CDR1 is SGHTA and CDR2 FQGTGA. Unmatched junction bases numbered 7, after V lost 2 bases and J lost 5 bases. As DNA, the CDR3 is TGTGCCAGCAGCTTATCACGGACAGGGACTTATGGCTACACCTTC. It translates to CASSLSRTGTYGYTF.

The chain uses TRBV10-2 and TRBJ1-2, with D possibly matching TRBD1 (6 bases). The CDR3 length is 15 residues. CDR1 and CDR2 (germline): WSHSY, SAAADI. The ends were cut back, 7 bases at V and 7 bases at J, with 22 bases in the middle. DNA for the CDR3: TGCGCCAGCACATCCGACCTTTTACAGGGAGCTGGCTACACCTTC. This gives the protein CASTSDLLQGAGYTF.

This clonotype was found many times. V usage is TRBV4-3 and J usage is TRBJ1-1, with D maybe TRBD1 (5 bases). The germline V gene encodes CDR1 LGHNA and CDR2 YSLEER. Trimming took off 0 bases at V and 4 bases at J, with 9 bases between the two ends. The CDR3 sequence is 14 residues long. The CDR3 here is CASSQEGLITEAFF. In nucleotides, the CDR3 is TGCGCCAGCAGCCAAGAGGGACTGATCACTGAAGCTTTCTTT.